Here is one TCR beta chain with its context. The data were taken from a study of T cell changes during pregnancy in multiple sclerosis. Sequencing was performed with immunoSEQ multiplex PCR; in TCRdb, only in-frame clones are kept and a portion is missing. The sample consists of about 92,000 clones, around 90% of them appearing once. Per the germline V gene, CDR1 is LNHDA and CDR2 is SQIVND (reference sequence). With V trimmed by 6 bases and J by 2 bases, 7 bases remained unmatched. This CDR3 has 14 residues. The clonotype was recovered from a female donor with multiple sclerosis, enrolled in a pregnancy study. The specimen was peripheral blood, collected in the first trimester of pregnancy. The chain employs TRBV19 and TRBJ2-7, with 7 bases fitting TRBD2. CDR3 sequence: CASSLLADTYEQYF. CDR3 bases: TGTGCCAGTAGCCTCCTAGCGGATACCTACGAGCAGTACTTC.